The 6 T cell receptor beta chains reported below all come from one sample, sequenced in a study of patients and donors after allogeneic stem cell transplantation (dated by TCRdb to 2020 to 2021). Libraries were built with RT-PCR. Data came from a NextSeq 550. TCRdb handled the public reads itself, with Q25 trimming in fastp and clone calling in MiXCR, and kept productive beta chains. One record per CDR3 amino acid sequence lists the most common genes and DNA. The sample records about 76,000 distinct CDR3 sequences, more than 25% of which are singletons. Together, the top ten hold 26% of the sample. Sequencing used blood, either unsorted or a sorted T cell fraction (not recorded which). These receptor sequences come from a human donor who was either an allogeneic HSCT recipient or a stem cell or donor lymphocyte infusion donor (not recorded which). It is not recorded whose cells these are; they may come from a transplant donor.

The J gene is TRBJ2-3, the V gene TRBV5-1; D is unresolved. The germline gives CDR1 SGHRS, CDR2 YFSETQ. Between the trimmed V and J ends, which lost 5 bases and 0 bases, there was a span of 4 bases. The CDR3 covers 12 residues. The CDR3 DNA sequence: TGCGCCAGCAGGGCAAGCACAGATACGCAGTATTTT. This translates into CASRASTDTQYF. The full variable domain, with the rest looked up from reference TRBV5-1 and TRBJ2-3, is KAGVTQTPRYLIKTRGQQVTLSCSPISGHRSVSWYQQTPGQGLQFLFEYFSETQRNKGNFPGRFSGRQFSNSRSEMNVSTLELGDSALYLCASRASTDTQYFGPGTRLTVL.

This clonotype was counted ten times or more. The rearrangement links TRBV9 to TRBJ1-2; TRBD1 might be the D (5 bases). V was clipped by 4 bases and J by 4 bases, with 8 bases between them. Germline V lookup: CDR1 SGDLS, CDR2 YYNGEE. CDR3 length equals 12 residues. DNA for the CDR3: TGTGCCAGCAGCCCTCAGGGCTATGGCTACACCTTC. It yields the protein CASSPQGYGYTF.

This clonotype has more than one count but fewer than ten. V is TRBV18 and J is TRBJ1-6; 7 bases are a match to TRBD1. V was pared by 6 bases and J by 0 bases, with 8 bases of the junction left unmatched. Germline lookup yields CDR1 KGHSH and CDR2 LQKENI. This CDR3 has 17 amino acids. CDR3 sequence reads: CASSLRGESSYNSPLHF. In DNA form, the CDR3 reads TGTGCCAGCTCGCTCAGGGGGGAAAGCTCCTATAATTCACCCCTCCACTTT.

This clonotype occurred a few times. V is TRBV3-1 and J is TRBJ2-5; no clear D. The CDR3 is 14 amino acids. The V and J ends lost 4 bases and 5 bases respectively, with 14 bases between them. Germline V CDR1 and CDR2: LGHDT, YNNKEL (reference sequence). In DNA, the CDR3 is TGTGCCAGCAGCCCGTTAGGCGTGGAGGAGACCCAGTACTTC. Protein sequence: CASSPLGVEETQYF.

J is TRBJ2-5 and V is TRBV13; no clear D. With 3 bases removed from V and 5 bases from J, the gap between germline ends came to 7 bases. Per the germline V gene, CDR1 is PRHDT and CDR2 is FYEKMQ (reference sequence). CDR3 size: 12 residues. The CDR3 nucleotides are TGTGCCAGCAGCTTTGTTTCGGAGACCCAGTACTTC. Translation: CASSFVSETQYF.

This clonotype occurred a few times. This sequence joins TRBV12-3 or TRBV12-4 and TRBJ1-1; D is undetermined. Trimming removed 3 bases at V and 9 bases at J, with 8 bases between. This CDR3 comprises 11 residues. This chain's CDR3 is CASSLTGKAFF. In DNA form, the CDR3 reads TGTGCCAGCAGTTTGACCGGGAAAGCTTTCTTT.